What follows describes a single TCR beta chain. Its antigen is unidentified. This sample stems from a study of graft-versus-host responses after intestinal transplantation. Study as a whole: All recipients got anti-thymocyte globulin induction, then tacrolimus and steroids for 3 to 4 years. Study-level points and caveats: Early post-transplant falls in HvG clones accompanied the peak levels of circulating GvH clones.

The method was immunoSEQ multiplex PCR; TCRdb's version includes in-frame clones alone and lacks a portion of them. The top ten clones hold approximately 0.18% of a sample with some 120,000 clones, 90% of them seen once. The CDR3 sequence is 13 residues long. V shed 4 bases, J shed 4 bases, and the junction held 4 bases outside the gene matches. The germline gives CDR1 SGHNT, CDR2 YYREEE (reference sequence). The V and J genes are TRBV5-4 and TRBJ1-2; 7 positions agree with TRBD1. The material sequenced was unstimulated CD4+ T cells sorted from spleen or lymph node cells, taken before intestinal transplant. The TCR sequence derives from a human donor who received an intestinal transplant. The CDR3 coding sequence is TGTGCCAGCAGCCCCCGGGACAGCTATGGCTACACCTTC. Amino acids: CASSPRDSYGYTF.